This T cell receptor (beta chain) was documented in a study of blood T cell repertoires in COVID-19. Study details: Spain, Italy and the United States supplied samples that represented acute and convalescent COVID-19.

Seattle-derived patients entered the study during active infection and were followed longitudinally. As handled by the study authors: By means of reference gene primer amplification, nucleated cell counts were estimated. Sequencing was performed with immunoSEQ multiplex PCR; in TCRdb, only in-frame clones are kept and a portion is missing. Clone size and V and J calls were adopted from that table, with D and trimming inferred from the DNA. There are fewer than 200,000 clones in the sample; roughly 89% occur only once, and about 12% lies in the top ten. There are a few counts of this clone. This sample includes further DNA sequences coding for the same CDR3. Germline V lookup: CDR1 MGHRA, CDR2 YSYEKL. The V gene end was trimmed by 1 base and the J gene end by 6 bases; junction bases not matched to a gene: 7. The CDR3 runs to 15 residues.

The V and J genes are TRBV4-1 and TRBJ1-2, with TRBD1 identical over 8 bases. The source is a woman in her 70s with COVID-19, enrolled during active disease. Sequencing was performed on peripheral blood. CDR3 protein: CASSQAKDRVDGYTF. DNA of the CDR3: TGCGCCAGCAGCCAAGCAAAGGACAGGGTCGATGGCTACACCTTC.